Shown below are 22 T cell receptor beta chains from a single sample sequenced in a study of blood T cell repertoires in COVID-19. The method was immunoSEQ multiplex PCR; TCRdb's version includes in-frame clones alone and lacks a portion of them. The sample contains a few hundred thousand clones, 85% of which appear only once. Sequencing used peripheral blood. The receptors stem from a woman between 18 and 30 years old with acute or convalescent COVID-19.

This rearrangement joins TRBV2 to TRBJ1-1; TRBD1 matches 7 bases. J lost 8 bases, V lost 9 bases, and 9 bases had no gene match. The CDR3 contains 12 residues. Germline CDR1 reads SNHLY; CDR2 reads FYNNEI. CDR3 sequence reads: CASKPSGQEAFF. In nucleotides, the CDR3 is TGTGCCAGTAAGCCTTCGGGACAGGAAGCTTTCTTT. The variable domain in full, with the rest retrieved from reference TRBV2 and TRBJ1-1, is EPEVTQTPSHQVTQMGQEVILRCVPISNHLYFYWYRQILGQKVEFLVSFYNNEISEKSEIFDDQFSVERPDGSNFTLKIRSTKLEDSAMYFCASKPSGQEAFFGQGTRLTVV.

The chain joins TRBV7-3 to TRBJ2-1, with D possibly matching TRBD2 (7 bases). V shed 5 bases and J shed 6 bases, with 17 bases lying between them. The CDR3 is 15 residues long. Germline lookup yields CDR1 SGHTA and CDR2 FQGTGA. CDR3 nucleotide sequence: TGTGCCAGCAGCAGTTCTCCGGGGGGCCCCAATGAGCAGTTCTTC. Translating it yields CASSSSPGGPNEQFF.

The CDR3 nucleotides read TGCGCCAGCAGCTTATCCCTGCGGGGGACAGATACGCAGTATTTT. This translates into CASSLSLRGTDTQYF. The rearrangement joins TRBV5-1 to TRBJ2-3; 7 bases are shared with TRBD2. Losses at the gene ends were 2 bases for V and 3 bases for J; bases not matched to a gene: 6. Germline CDR1 reads SGHRS; CDR2 reads YFSETQ. This CDR3 contains 15 residues.

This chain links TRBV5-1 with TRBJ1-1; 7 bases are shared with TRBD1. V shed 4 bases, J shed 4 bases, and the junction held 7 bases outside the gene matches. The germline gives CDR1 SGHRS, CDR2 YFSETQ. CDR3 length equals 14 residues. The CDR3: CASSPLQGFTEAFF. CDR3 sequence (DNA): TGCGCCAGCAGCCCATTACAGGGGTTCACTGAAGCTTTCTTT.

The chain recombines TRBV19 with TRBJ1-3; the D gene is possibly TRBD1 (5 bases). Germline V CDR1 and CDR2: LNHDA, SQIVND (reference sequence). Trimming removed 2 bases from V and 2 bases from J, with 10 bases in between. There are 15 residues in the CDR3. CDR3 sequence reads: CASSIIRQPGNTIYF. CDR3 DNA sequence: TGTGCCAGTAGTATAATAAGACAGCCTGGAAACACCATATATTTT.

This clone was seen once. The gene calls are TRBV27 and TRBJ2-1; 11 positions agree with TRBD2. Germline CDR1 and CDR2: MNHEY and SMNVEV (reference sequence). Germline trimming cut 6 bases from V and 2 bases from J; bases unmatched to any gene: 6. The CDR3 spans 16 residues. The CDR3 region is CASSLAGGSPYNEQFF. As DNA, the CDR3 is TGTGCCAGCAGCCTAGCGGGAGGTAGCCCCTACAATGAGCAGTTCTTC.

This clone was seen a handful of times. V is TRBV6-5 and J is TRBJ2-5; the match to TRBD2 covers 11 bases. V lost 8 bases, J lost 7 bases, and 6 bases stayed unmatched. CDR3 size: 13 residues. Germline lookup yields CDR1 MNHEY and CDR2 SVGAGI. CDR3 loop: CASGLAGGGTQYF. The DNA for the CDR3 is TGTGCCAGCGGGCTAGCGGGGGGAGGGACCCAGTACTTC.

As concerns this clone: At one of its ends the junction is not consistent with the germline gene, which may arise from a read error. The CDR3 protein is CASSEDGDLDSPLHF. The CDR3 DNA sequence: TGTGCCAGCAGCGAAGACGGGGATCTCGATTCACCCCTCCACTTT. The rearrangement joins TRBV2 to TRBJ1-6; no definite D call. CDR3 length: 15 amino acids. Germline assignment: CDR1 SNHLY and CDR2 FYNNEI.

This sequence joins TRBV29-1 and TRBJ2-1; 7 bases are a match to TRBD1. The J segment lost 8 bases and the V segment lost 7 bases, leaving 11 bases of the junction unmatched. There are 13 residues in the CDR3. Germline CDR1 SQVTM, CDR2 ANQGSEA. The CDR3 protein is CSAVTGLEDEQFF. The CDR3 DNA reads TGCAGCGCTGTGACAGGGTTAGAAGATGAGCAGTTCTTC.

The genes are TRBV28 and TRBJ1-6; TRBD1 matches at 7 bases. The CDR3 contains 15 residues. V shed 4 bases and J 4 bases; nucleotides not matched to a gene: 4. The germline V gene encodes CDR1 MDHEN and CDR2 SYDVKM. CDR3 residues: CASSSTGSYNSPLHF. CDR3 nucleotides: TGTGCCAGCAGTTCGACAGGGTCGTATAATTCACCCCTCCACTTT.

The chain couples TRBV29-1 to TRBJ1-2; 8 bases line up with TRBD1. The germline gives CDR1 SQVTM, CDR2 ANQGSEA. Trimming cost V 7 bases and J 3 bases; bases outside gene matches: 1. CDR3 length: 11 residues. CDR3 loop: CSAGQDYGYTF. The CDR3 DNA reads TGCAGCGCGGGACAGGACTATGGCTACACCTTC.

The chain joins TRBV6-5 to TRBJ1-5, with D unclear. This CDR3 spans 15 amino acids. Germline-derived CDR1 and CDR2 are MNHEY and SVGAGI. Deletions cut 6 bases from V and 2 bases from J, with 14 bases between. The CDR3 DNA is TGTGCCAGCAGGGTCGGCGGGGAAGGCAATCAGCCCCAGCATTTT. Amino acids: CASRVGGEGNQPQHF.

V is TRBV13 and J is TRBJ2-1; TRBD1 might be the D (5 bases). This CDR3 has 14 amino acids. V lost 2 bases and J lost 1, with 6 bases in between. From germline, CDR1 is PRHDT and CDR2 FYEKMQ (reference sequence). The CDR3 reads CASSLRTSYNEQFF. CDR3 sequence (DNA): TGTGCCAGCAGCTTAAGGACATCCTACAATGAGCAGTTCTTC.

The chain recombines TRBV19 with TRBJ1-2, with D possibly matching TRBD1 (6 bases). Trimming shortened V by 4 bases and J by 8 bases, and 11 bases separated the two germline ends. Germline CDR1 is LNHDA and CDR2 is SQIVND (reference sequence). The length of the CDR3 is 12 residues. This chain's CDR3 is CASSSDRRGYTF. In nucleotides, the CDR3 is TGTGCCAGTAGTAGCGACAGGCGAGGCTACACCTTC.

The gene calls are TRBV5-4 and TRBJ1-2, with 9 bases aligning to TRBD1. J was trimmed by 6 bases and V by 4 bases; bases with no gene match: 7. Germline V gene sequence: CDR1 SGHNT, CDR2 YYREEE (reference sequence). The CDR3 spans 14 residues. CDR3 residues: CASSTGTGLHGYTF. CDR3 in DNA: TGTGCCAGCAGCACCGGGACAGGGTTACATGGCTACACCTTC. Variable domain in full (rest from reference TRBV5-4 and TRBJ1-2): ETGVTQSPTHLIKTRGQQVTLRCSSQSGHNTVSWYQQALGQGPQFIFQYYREEENGRGNFPPRFSGLQFPNYSSELNVNALELDDSALYLCASSTGTGLHGYTFGSGTRLTVV.

The V and J genes are TRBV5-6 and TRBJ2-5; 10 nucleotides align to TRBD2. Germline CDR1 SGHDT, CDR2 YYEEEE. The CDR3 loop spans 16 amino acids. Trimming removed 4 bases from V and 5 bases from J; junction bases left unmatched: 11. The CDR3 sequence: CASSRGLAGVGETQYF. CDR3 bases: TGTGCCAGCAGCCGAGGGCTAGCGGGAGTGGGGGAGACCCAGTACTTC.

The rearrangement joins TRBV5-8 to TRBJ1-2, with 7 bases fitting TRBD1. V trimming: 3 bases; J trimming: 2 bases; junction bases outside the gene matches: 4. Germline V lookup: CDR1 SGHTS, CDR2 YDEGEE. CDR3 length equals 14 residues. CDR3 bases: TGTGCCAGCAGCTCAGAACAGGGGAACTATGGCTACACCTTC. Residues: CASSSEQGNYGYTF.

The chain joins TRBV19 to TRBJ1-5; 8 bases are a match to TRBD1. Germline trimming cut 6 bases from V and 6 bases from J; bases unmatched to any gene: 13. The CDR3 length is 16 residues. Germline V gives CDR1 LNHDA, CDR2 SQIVND (reference sequence). CDR3 sequence reads: CASSPLTGVVGQPQHF. CDR3 sequence (DNA): TGTGCCAGTAGCCCATTGACAGGGGTCGTCGGTCAGCCCCAGCATTTT.

The CDR3 protein is CSVERGTGGGNYGYTF. The CDR3 nucleotides are TGCAGCGTTGAAAGAGGGACAGGAGGAGGTAACTATGGCTACACCTTC. The chain has TRBV29-1 and TRBJ1-2, with 8 nucleotides matching TRBD1. This CDR3 spans 16 amino acids. CDR1 and CDR2 (germline): SQVTM, ANQGSEA. V shed 2 bases and J 1 base; nucleotides not matched to a gene: 9.

This clone was seen a few times. The genes are TRBV15 and TRBJ1-1; TRBD1 agrees at 9 bases. This CDR3 is 14 amino acids long. Germline trimming cut 6 bases from V and 5 bases from J; bases unmatched to any gene: 7. CDR1 LNHNV and CDR2 YYDKDF come from the germline V gene (reference sequence). CDR3 sequence (DNA): TGTGCCACCAGGGCAGAACAGGGGGCTACTGAAGCTTTCTTT. Translated, it gives CATRAEQGATEAFF.

The DNA of the CDR3 is TGTGCCAGCAGCCGAGGGGGCGCCGCGATGAACACTGAAGCTTTCTTT. It translates to CASSRGGAAMNTEAFF. The rearrangement links TRBV28 to TRBJ1-1; 7 bases agree with TRBD1. The CDR3 is 16 amino acids. CDR1 and CDR2 (germline): MDHEN, SYDVKM. The trim removed 6 bases at V and 0 bases at J, leaving 10 bases unmatched.

The gene calls are TRBV19 and TRBJ1-5; D uncertain. This CDR3 region has 15 residues. The V end was cut by 0 bases, the J end by 4 bases, with 10 bases between. Per germline, CDR1 LNHDA and CDR2 SQIVND (reference sequence). CDR3 amino acids: CASSIDWTGNQPQHF. In DNA, the CDR3 is TGTGCCAGTAGTATAGATTGGACGGGAAATCAGCCCCAGCATTTT.